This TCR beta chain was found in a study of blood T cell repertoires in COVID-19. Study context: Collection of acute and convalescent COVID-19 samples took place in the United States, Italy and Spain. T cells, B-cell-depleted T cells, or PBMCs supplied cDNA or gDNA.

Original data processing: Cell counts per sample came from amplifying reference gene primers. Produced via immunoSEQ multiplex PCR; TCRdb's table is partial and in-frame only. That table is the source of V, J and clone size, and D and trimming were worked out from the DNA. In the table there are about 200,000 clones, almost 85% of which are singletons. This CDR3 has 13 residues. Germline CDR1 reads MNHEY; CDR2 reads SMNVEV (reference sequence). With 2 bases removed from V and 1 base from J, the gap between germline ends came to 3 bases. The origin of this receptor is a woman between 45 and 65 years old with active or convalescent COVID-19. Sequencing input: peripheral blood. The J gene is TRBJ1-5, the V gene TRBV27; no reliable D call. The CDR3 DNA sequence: TGTGCCAGCAGTTTAGTAAGCAATCAGCCCCAGCATTTT. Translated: CASSLVSNQPQHF.